The rows below give T cell receptor beta chains drawn from one sample of a study of blood T cell repertoires in COVID-19. This table comes from immunoSEQ multiplex PCR, and its TCRdb copy is limited to in-frame clones, with some not included. The table includes 450,000 to 500,000 clones, approximately 85% detected once. Material for sequencing was peripheral blood. These receptors were obtained from a human donor in a cohort sampled during active COVID-19. Both conserved end residues are part of each CDR3. A D gene is named only where the DNA matches it firmly. The listing skips clone size in some rows; elsewhere it reads once, few, many or a size class.

few	TRBV28	.	TRBJ1-6	TGTGCCAGCATCCGACAACATAATTCACCCCTCCACTTT	CASIRQHNSPLHF
.	TRBV4-1	TRBD2	TRBJ2-7	TGCGCCAGCAGCCCTAGCGGAGTGGCGGGAGCCCCCTACGAGCAGTACTTC	CASSPSGVAGAPYEQYF
.	TRBV5-1	TRBD2	TRBJ2-1	TGCGCCAGCAGCCCGGTCTGGGGACTAGCGGGAGGTCATGAGCAGTTCTTC	CASSPVWGLAGGHEQFF
.	TRBV14	TRBD2	TRBJ2-2	TGTGCCAGCAGCCAGTTAGCGGGGTCGAACACCGGGGAGCTGTTTTTT	CASSQLAGSNTGELFF
.	TRBV11-2	.	TRBJ2-5	TGTGCCAGCAGCTCAAACAGGGAGGGGCAGACCCAGTACTTC	CASSSNREGQTQYF
.	TRBV29-1	.	TRBJ1-5	TGCAGCGTTGCTCAAGCCGCCGGTCAGCCCCAGCATTTT	CSVAQAAGQPQHF
.	TRBV7-2	TRBD1	TRBJ1-2	TGTGCCAGCAGTCCCTCGACAGGGGCGGGTGGCTACACCTTC	CASSPSTGAGGYTF
.	TRBV5-1	.	TRBJ1-6	TGCGCCAGCAGCTTGATCGGGGGTATCTCACCCCTCCACTTT	CASSLIGGISPLHF
.	TRBV30	.	TRBJ1-3	TGTGCCTGGAGTGTACAGGGAAACACCATATATTTT	CAWSVQGNTIYF
.	TRBV27	.	TRBJ2-7	TGTGCCAGCAAAAAGGGGGTCAACTACGAGGAGCAGTACTTC	CASKKGVNYEEQYF
few	TRBV18	.	TRBJ2-1	TGTGCCAGCGGCAGGCTCTTGGACAATGAGCAGTTCTTC	CASGRLLDNEQFF
.	TRBV10-3	TRBD1	TRBJ2-7	TGTGCCATCAGTGAGTCGATCGGGACAGATTACGAGCAGTACTTC	CAISESIGTDYEQYF
.	TRBV30	.	TRBJ2-5	TGTGCCTGGAGTAGTGGAGCGGTTCAAGAGACCCAGTACTTC	CAWSSGAVQETQYF
.	TRBV7-2	.	TRBJ1-3	TGTGCCAGCAGCTTAATACAGCAGCCTGGAAACACCATATATTTT	CASSLIQQPGNTIYF
.	TRBV9	TRBD1	TRBJ2-2	TGTGCCAGCAGCCTTCGTCCGGGACAGGGCGACACCGGGGAGCTGTTTTTT	CASSLRPGQGDTGELFF
.	TRBV6-1	TRBD1	TRBJ1-4	TGTGCCAGCAGTGACCCCGGACAGGCCACCGGGGGTGAAAAACTGTTTTTT	CASSDPGQATGGEKLFF
.	TRBV19	TRBD1	TRBJ2-7	TGTGCCAGTAGCCCGACAGGGAGATACGAGCAGTACTTC	CASSPTGRYEQYF
.	TRBV28	TRBD2	TRBJ2-3	TGTGCCAGCAGTTCACGCGCTGCGGGAGAGGCAGATACGCAGTATTTT	CASSSRAAGEADTQYF
.	TRBV5-1	TRBD1	TRBJ1-3	TGCGCCAGCAGCTCCCTACCGGGACAGGGGGCCTCTGGAAACACCATATATTTT	CASSSLPGQGASGNTIYF
.	TRBV6-5	.	TRBJ2-5	TGTGCCAGCAGTTTTGGGGCACGATTGGAGACCCAGTACTTC	CASSFGARLETQYF
.	TRBV28	TRBD1	TRBJ1-2	TGTGCCAGCAGTACGACAGGGTGGGGGAACTATGGCTACACCTTC	CASSTTGWGNYGYTF
.	TRBV5-4	.	TRBJ1-2	TGTGCCAGCAGCTTGGCGAGCGCAGGGGCGAATGGCTACACCTTC	CASSLASAGANGYTF
.	TRBV3-1/TRBV3-2	.	TRBJ1-1	TGTGCCAGCAGCCCTCGGAGGGTCGAAGGAGCTTTCTTT	CASSPRRVEGAFF
.	TRBV28	.	TRBJ2-3	TGTGCCAGCAGTTTAACCGGGGCAGATACGCAGTATTTT	CASSLTGADTQYF
.	TRBV6-5	.	TRBJ2-2	TGTGCCAGCCTTGACAGGAAGGACGGGGAGCTGTTTTTT	CASLDRKDGELFF
.	TRBV28	.	TRBJ2-3	TGTGCCAGCAGTCATTCGGCCGGGGTGGGGACAGATACGCAGTATTTT	CASSHSAGVGTDTQYF
.	TRBV7-7	.	TRBJ2-1	TGTGCTAGCAGCTTAGGGGCGGGGAATGAGCAGTTCTTC	CASSLGAGNEQFF
.	TRBV25-1	.	TRBJ2-6	TGTGCCAGCATCGAGTCTGGGGCCAACGTCCTGACTTTC	CASIESGANVLTF
.	TRBV6-2/TRBV6-3	TRBD2	TRBJ2-2	TGTGCCAGCAGTCATCCCGGGACTAGCGGGAAGAACACCGGGGAGCTGTTTTTT	CASSHPGTSGKNTGELFF
.	TRBV28	TRBD1	TRBJ1-2	TGTGCCAGCAGTTCGGGACAGGGTGGCTACACCTTC	CASSSGQGGYTF
once	TRBV18	TRBD1	TRBJ1-3	TGTGCCAGCTCACCGATGACAGGGACTGGAAACACCATATATTTT	CASSPMTGTGNTIYF
.	TRBV28	.	TRBJ1-3	TGTGCCAGCAGTTTGCGACAGCCCTCTGGAAACACCATATATTTT	CASSLRQPSGNTIYF